The 19 T cell receptor delta chains below come from one sample, sequenced in a study of gamma-delta T cells after stem cell transplantation (dated by TCRdb to 2015 to 2016). Library preparation was by RT-PCR. Data came from an Illumina MiSeq. Public reads were reanalyzed in TCRdb with CATT, and rows carrying the same DNA were merged afterwards. The sample table shows 13,000 or so delta-chain clones, and more than 30% are seen once. The ten largest account for around 3.9% of the sample. Sample: gamma-delta T cells. These receptors all come from a human donor. It is not recorded whose cells these are; they may come from a transplant donor.

This clone was observed a handful of times. The chain is built from TRDV1 and TRDJ1; a possible D gene is TRDD3 (6 bases). Trimming stripped 2 bases from V and 0 bases from J, with 40 bases between. The V gene's germline CDR1 is TSWWSYY and CDR2 QGS. This CDR3 has 25 amino acids. The CDR3 sequence is CALGEFSAGGRRGLTLQFDTDKLIF. The CDR3 nucleotides read TGTGCTCTTGGGGAATTTTCGGCCGGGGGGAGACGCGGCCTTACACTGCAGTTTGACACCGATAAACTCATCTTT.

The chain has TRDV3 and TRDJ1, with 11 bases identical to TRDD3. The CDR3 contains 19 residues. The V and J ends lost 1 base and 2 bases, in that order; junction bases with no gene match: 18. Germline V CDR1 and CDR2: TVYSNPD, GDNSRS (reference sequence). The CDR3 here is CAFTLTSVYWGIKTDKLIF. The DNA of the CDR3 is TGTGCCTTTACTCTTACCTCGGTGTACTGGGGGATAAAGACCGATAAACTCATCTTT.

The CDR3 is CALGFRLPTYYDTGGFLDTDKLIF. CDR3 nucleotide sequence: TGTGCTCTTGGGTTCCGCCTTCCTACTTATTACGATACTGGGGGATTTCTGGACACCGATAAACTCATCTTT. The chain employs TRDV1 and TRDJ1, with D possibly matching TRDD3 (10 bases). Trimming took off 5 bases at V and 0 bases at J, with 40 bases between the two ends. CDR3 size: 24 residues. From germline, CDR1 is TSWWSYY and CDR2 QGS.

The genes are TRDV1 and TRDJ2, with a weak D call TRDD3 (6 bases). The ends were cut back, 1 base at V and 8 bases at J, with 32 bases in the middle. The CDR3 loop spans 21 amino acids. The germline V gene has CDR1 TSWWSYY and CDR2 QGS. As DNA, the CDR3 is TGTGCTCTTGGGGAACCCCGGACAAGATGGGGGCCGCAGTACGTTACGGCACAACTCTTCTTT. As protein: CALGEPRTRWGPQYVTAQLFF.

This clone occurred a few times. The V gene is TRAV29/DV5, the J gene TRDJ1; the match to TRDD3 covers 9 bases. Germline CDR1 NSMFDY, CDR2 ISSIKDK. This CDR3 spans 14 amino acids. The J segment lost 2 bases and the V segment lost 6 bases, leaving 8 bases of the junction unmatched. CDR3 sequence (DNA): TGTGCAGTAACCCTGGGGGATCCTACCGATAAACTCATCTTT. Translated: CAVTLGDPTDKLIF. The variable domain in full, with the rest retrieved from reference TRAV29/DV5 and TRDJ1, is DQQVKQNSPSLSVQEGRISILNCDYTNSMFDYFLWYKKYPAEGPTFLISISSIKDKNEDGRFTVFLNKSAKHLSLHIVPSQPGDSAVYFCAVTLGDPTDKLIFGKGTRVTVEP.

The chain links TRDV2 to TRDJ2; TRDD3 is a possible D gene (6 bases). The CDR3 runs to 18 residues. The V end lost 3 bases, the J end lost 0 bases, and 19 bases lay between the germline ends. From germline, CDR1 is GEAIGNYY and CDR2 EKD. The CDR3 loop reads CACDGRGSHGALTAQLFF. As DNA, the CDR3 is TGTGCCTGTGACGGGCGGGGATCTCACGGGGCTTTGACAGCACAACTCTTCTTT.

The chain uses TRDV3 and TRDJ1, with D hard to call. CDR3 length: 12 amino acids. Trimming took off 4 bases at V and 3 bases at J, with 12 bases between the two ends. In germline, CDR1 is TVYSNPD, CDR2 GDNSRS (reference sequence). CDR3 bases: TGTGCCTGCCCATACCAGTCCGATAAACTCATCTTT. Translating gives CACPYQSDKLIF.

This clone was recorded only once. The chain links TRDV1 to TRDJ1; 9 bases are shared with TRDD3. The CDR3 totals 18 residues. Per germline, CDR1 TSWWSYY and CDR2 QGS. After removal of 4 bases from V and 1 base from J, the junction contained 13 bases not matched to a gene. This chain's CDR3 is CALGAPYRGYALTDKLIF. The CDR3 region has the DNA TGTGCTCTTGGGGCCCCTTATAGGGGATACGCGCTCACCGATAAACTCATCTTT.

This clone was recorded once. This rearrangement joins TRDV2 to TRDJ3, with TRDD3 matching over 7 bases. V trimming: 1 base; J trimming: 8 bases; junction bases outside the gene matches: 13. This CDR3 region has 18 residues. Per the germline V gene, CDR1 is GEAIGNYY and CDR2 is EKD. This CDR3 is CACDTPGGYSLYTRQMFF. As DNA, the CDR3 is TGTGCCTGTGACACTCCTGGGGGCTACTCCTTGTACACCCGACAGATGTTTTTC.

There are a few counts of this clone. The rearrangement links TRDV2 to TRDJ2; 12 bases are shared with TRDD3. Germline CDR1 reads GEAIGNYY; CDR2 reads EKD. V shed 3 bases and J 4 bases; nucleotides not matched to a gene: 14. The length of the CDR3 is 19 residues. The CDR3 protein is CACDGLLGDTSTATAQLFF. Here the CDR3 DNA reads TGTGCCTGTGACGGACTACTGGGGGATACCTCGACAGCGACAGCACAACTCTTCTTT.

A few counts support this clone. The V and J genes are TRDV2 and TRDJ2; 10 nucleotides agree with TRDD3. The V and J ends lost 1 base and 4 bases, in that order; junction bases with no gene match: 11. Germline V lookup: CDR1 GEAIGNYY, CDR2 EKD. The CDR3 covers 18 residues. The CDR3 sequence is CACDTVGDTRRKTAQLFF. The DNA of the CDR3 is TGTGCCTGTGACACAGTGGGGGATACAAGACGTAAGACAGCACAACTCTTCTTT.

V gene TRAV29/DV5 combines with J gene TRDJ3; 10 bases agree with TRDD3. V lost 1 base, J lost 7 bases, and 5 bases stayed unmatched. The CDR3 is 16 amino acids. CDR1 is NSMFDY, CDR2 ISSIKDK, per germline. In DNA, the CDR3 is TGTGCAGCAAGCTGGGGGATACTCTGTGACACCCGACAGATGTTTTTC. Protein: CAASWGILCDTRQMFF. The complete variable domain, with remaining parts taken from reference TRAV29/DV5 and TRDJ3, reads DQQVKQNSPSLSVQEGRISILNCDYTNSMFDYFLWYKKYPAEGPTFLISISSIKDKNEDGRFTVFLNKSAKHLSLHIVPSQPGDSAVYFCAASWGILCDTRQMFFGTGIKLFVEP.

This clone was observed a few times. The chain is built from TRDV2 and TRDJ3; TRDD3 agrees at 8 bases. The J segment lost 3 bases and the V segment lost 0 bases, leaving 12 bases of the junction unmatched. Germline CDR1 and CDR2: GEAIGNYY and EKD. This CDR3 contains 20 residues. The CDR3 sequence: CACDTDTPRGYFWDTRQMFF. CDR3 in DNA: TGTGCCTGTGACACCGACACCCCTAGGGGATACTTCTGGGACACCCGACAGATGTTTTTC.

The table lists this clone with a few counts. The chain recombines TRDV1 with TRDJ1, with 9 bases aligning to TRDD3. The CDR3 spans 19 residues. V trimming: 1 base; J trimming: 2 bases; junction bases outside the gene matches: 14. Germline V gene lookup returns CDR1 TSWWSYY and CDR2 QGS. CDR3 sequence: CALGEPPGVLGEVTDKLIF. The CDR3 DNA reads TGTGCTCTTGGGGAACCGCCAGGGGTACTGGGGGAGGTAACCGATAAACTCATCTTT.

This clone ranks as large. Other nucleotide sequences from this sample produce the same CDR3. The CDR3, as DNA: TGTGCCTGTGACATACTGGGGGATACTTTGACAGCACAACTCTTCTTT. Translated, it gives CACDILGDTLTAQLFF. The chain combines TRDV2 with TRDJ2, with 11 bases matching TRDD3. CDR3 length: 16 residues. V was clipped by 2 bases and J by 0 bases; unmatched bases: 1. Germline CDR1 GEAIGNYY, CDR2 EKD.

This clone turned up a few times. The genes are TRDV1 and TRDJ2, with 8 bases that match TRDD3. This CDR3 has 23 residues. The V and J ends lost 3 bases and 0 bases, in that order; junction bases with no gene match: 24. Germline lookup yields CDR1 TSWWSYY and CDR2 QGS. The CDR3 sequence: CALGDPSHELSYWGVPLTAQLFF. The CDR3 region has the DNA TGTGCTCTTGGGGACCCTTCTCACGAATTGAGTTACTGGGGGGTGCCTTTGACAGCACAACTCTTCTTT.

The CDR3 loop is CACAGSSWDTRQMFF. The CDR3 DNA is TGTGCCTGCGCTGGGAGCTCCTGGGACACCCGACAGATGTTTTTC. The rearrangement links TRDV3 to TRDJ3, with a possible D match to TRDD3 (5 bases). Trimming stripped 4 bases from V and 0 bases from J, with 10 bases between. The CDR3 extends over 15 amino acids. Germline V gene sequence: CDR1 TVYSNPD, CDR2 GDNSRS (reference sequence).

V usage is TRDV3 and J usage is TRDJ1, with 8 positions matching TRDD3. There are 19 residues in the CDR3. The junction had 22 bases not matched to a gene; V was cut back by 4 bases and J by 0 bases. Germline V gene lookup returns CDR1 TVYSNPD and CDR2 GDNSRS (reference sequence). The CDR3 nucleotides are TGTGCCTCTCCTACGGGCTTGGGGGATTTTCCCCCGTACACCGATAAACTCATCTTT. Translation gives CASPTGLGDFPPYTDKLIF.

This clone was counted between two and nine times. The chain combines TRDV2 with TRDJ3, with 7 bases that match TRDD3. The junction had 6 bases not matched to a gene; V was cut back by 2 bases and J by 0 bases. Germline CDR1 is GEAIGNYY and CDR2 is EKD. The CDR3 contains 18 residues. The DNA for the CDR3 is TGTGCCTGTGACATACTGGGGATTAACTCCTGGGACACCCGACAGATGTTTTTC. Translation: CACDILGINSWDTRQMFF.